This TCR beta chain was sequenced in a study of CD8 T cells in ankylosing spondylitis (dated 2017 in TCRdb). Regarding the research as a whole: To find TCR variants linked to disease, the study profiled T cell receptor beta repertoires in ankylosing spondylitis patients and healthy donors. In total, the full study cohort was made up of 110 or so healthy donors and 25 ankylosing spondylitis patients. Samples of peripheral blood were taken, and for ankylosing spondylitis patients, synovial fluid was collected as well. Findings and caveats that apply to the study as a whole: In peripheral blood, the disease-linked clones were found at relatively low frequencies and had a CD8+ phenotype. Significant enrichment of the disease-linked clones was reported in matched synovial fluid samples from ankylosing spondylitis patients. Some of the motif variants had been reported before in the synovial fluid and blood of reactive arthritis patients, a finding that suggests common disease-initiation mechanisms. A TCR beta motif made up of under ten highly homologous amino acid variants appeared to be characteristic of blood from ankylosing spondylitis patients.

This clonotype has at least ten counts. It has no known antigen specificity. Base qualities are not provided; no much larger clone lies one nucleotide away. The sequencer listed for this sample is Illumina HiSeq 2500. TCR beta libraries were prepared by quantitative 5'-RACE with molecular barcodes. The study's own analysis went as follows. A new computational method, built on a probabilistic model of VDJ rearrangement, was used to identify disease-linked TCR variants. The raw public reads went through TCRdb reprocessing: fastp at Q25, MiXCR clone calling, in-frame beta chains kept. Each record represents a unique CDR3 protein, reported with the most common genes and DNA among its rows. V and J calls and clone size were set by TCRdb, not the authors. The sample yields approximately 200,000 distinct CDR3 sequences; about an eighth were counted once. The ten top clones hold roughly 9.6% of the sample.

Including the terminal cysteine and phenylalanine, the CDR3 comprises 13 residues. The kept DNA is CDR3 alone, 39 bases in frame from the first base. V was cut back by 2 bases and J by 6 bases, leaving a gap of 8 bases between them. The sequenced material came from blood, either unsorted or a sorted T cell fraction (not recorded which). The V and J genes are TRBV12-3 or TRBV12-4 and TRBJ1-5, with the identity of the D gene unclear. The origin of this receptor is a female donor with ankylosing spondylitis or in good health (not recorded which). The base sequence is TGTGCCAGCAGTTTAAACCAAGGTCAGCCCCAGCATTTT. The encoded protein is CASSLNQGQPQHF.